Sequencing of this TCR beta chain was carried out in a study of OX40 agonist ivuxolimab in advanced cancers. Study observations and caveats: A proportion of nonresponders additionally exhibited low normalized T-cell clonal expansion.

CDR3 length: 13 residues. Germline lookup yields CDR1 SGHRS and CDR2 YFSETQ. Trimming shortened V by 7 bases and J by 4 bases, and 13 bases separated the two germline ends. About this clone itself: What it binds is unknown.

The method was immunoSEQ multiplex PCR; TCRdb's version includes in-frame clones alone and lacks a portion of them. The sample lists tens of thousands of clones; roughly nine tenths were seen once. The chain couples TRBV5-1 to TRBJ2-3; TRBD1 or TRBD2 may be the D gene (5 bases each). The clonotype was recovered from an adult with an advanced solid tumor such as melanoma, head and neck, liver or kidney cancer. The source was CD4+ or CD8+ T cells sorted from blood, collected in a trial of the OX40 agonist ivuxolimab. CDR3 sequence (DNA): TGCGCCAGCGCCCCCGGGGACGCAGATACGCAGTATTTT. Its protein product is CASAPGDADTQYF.